The entry below gives a single TCR beta chain sequence along with its context. The trim removed 0 bases at V and 7 bases at J, leaving 7 bases unmatched. Germline assignment: CDR1 SGHRS and CDR2 YFSETQ. The CDR3 has 16 amino acids. These data come from a study of blood T cell repertoires in COVID-19. The overall study: Sites in the United States, Italy and Spain provided acute and convalescent COVID-19 samples. The analysed material was cDNA or gDNA that came from T cells, B-cell-depleted T cells, or PBMCs.

Original data processing: Scientists estimated how many nucleated cells there were by amplifying reference gene primers. The assay was immunoSEQ multiplex PCR, and TCRdb's table has in-frame clones only and misses some. The DNA gave D and trimming, while V, J and clone size come from that table. In the table there are roughly 250,000 clones, approximately 86% of which are singletons. The chain is built from TRBV5-1 and TRBJ2-1; TRBD1 agrees at 10 bases. The sequence derives from a man in his 60s who had recovered from COVID-19. The sequencing sample was made of peripheral blood. CDR3 nucleotide sequence: TGCGCCAGCAGCTTGGGAGGGACAGGGGTGGCGAATGAGCAGTTCTTC. It yields the protein CASSLGGTGVANEQFF.